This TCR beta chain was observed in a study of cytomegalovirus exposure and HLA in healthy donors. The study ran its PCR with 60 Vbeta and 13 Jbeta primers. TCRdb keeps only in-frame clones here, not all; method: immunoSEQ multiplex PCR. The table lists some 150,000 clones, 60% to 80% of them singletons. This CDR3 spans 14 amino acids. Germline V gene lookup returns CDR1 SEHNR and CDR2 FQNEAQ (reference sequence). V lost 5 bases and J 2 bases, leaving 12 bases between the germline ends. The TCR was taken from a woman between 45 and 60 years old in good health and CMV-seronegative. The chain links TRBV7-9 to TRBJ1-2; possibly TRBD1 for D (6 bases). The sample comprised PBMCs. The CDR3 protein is CASSPGTRNYGYTF. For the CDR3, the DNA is TGTGCCAGCAGCCCCGGGACAAGAAACTATGGCTACACCTTC.